These 20 T cell receptor beta chains were sequenced from one sample in a study of regulatory T cells in long-lasting Graves disease. The time point here: persistent/refractory GD, antithyroid drugs over 5 years with positive TRAb. From PBMCs, RNA was extracted and then used to make the TCR library. Sequencing libraries for TCR beta were prepared with iRepertoire HTBI primers and Arm-PCR of CDR3 regions. TCRdb redid the calling of the multiplex PCR reads with MiXCR, one entry per CDR3 protein. This table holds about 470,000 distinct CDR3 sequences, more than 20% found once. Material: peripheral blood mononuclear cells (PBMCs), obtained when the disease was refractory, from a patient treated with antithyroid drugs. These receptors originate from a female donor with Graves disease.

The V call is TRBV20-1, the J call TRBJ1-2; TRBD1 might be the D (6 bases). The germline V gene encodes CDR1 DFQATT and CDR2 SNEGSKA (reference sequence). The CDR3 has 13 residues. The V gene lost 3 bases and the J gene lost 8 bases, with 16 bases spanning the gap. CDR3 sequence: CSASPAGAGGYTF. CDR3 DNA sequence: TGCAGTGCTAGTCCCGCGGGGGCGGGGGGCTACACCTTC.

This clonotype was seen ten or more times. The chain uses TRBV27 and TRBJ1-2, with unresolved D. V was cut by 8 bases and J by 14 bases, with 18 bases left in between. There are 11 residues in the CDR3. Germline V CDR1 and CDR2: MNHEY, SMNVEV (reference sequence). The DNA of the CDR3 is TGTGCCAGCGTAGGCAGGTGGGCGGGGACCTTC. This gives the protein CASVGRWAGTF.

The chain carries TRBV6-1 and TRBJ1-2; perhaps TRBD1 as D (6 bases). The germline V and J ends were trimmed by 2 bases and 4 bases, with 11 bases remaining between them. Germline CDR1 and CDR2: MNHNS and SASEGT. This CDR3 has 14 amino acids. The CDR3 sequence: CASSERIGGYGYTF. The DNA for the CDR3 is TGTGCCAGCAGTGAAAGGATAGGGGGCTATGGCTACACCTTC.

This clonotype was counted many times. The rearrangement joins TRBV28 to TRBJ1-6; the match to TRBD1 covers 8 bases. V lost 6 bases, J lost 10 bases, and 11 bases stayed unmatched. The CDR3 extends over 15 amino acids. Germline values: CDR1 MDHEN, CDR2 SYDVKM. The CDR3: CASRKTAGGYSPLHF. CDR3 in DNA: TGTGCCAGCAGGAAAACTGCAGGGGGCTACTCACCCCTCCACTTT.

The chain combines TRBV20-1 with TRBJ1-4, with D unresolved. V lost 4 bases and J 0 bases, leaving 12 bases between the germline ends. In germline, CDR1 is DFQATT, CDR2 SNEGSKA (reference sequence). The CDR3 runs to 15 residues. The CDR3 sequence: CSAIEGFATNEKLFF. CDR3 coding DNA: TGCAGTGCTATAGAGGGATTTGCAACTAATGAAAAACTGTTTTTT.

Regarding this clonotype: One base away lies a much larger clone, so this may be a sequencing read error. This chain uses TRBV6-2 or TRBV6-3 with TRBJ1-5; the D is unclear. Germline V gives CDR1 MNHEY, CDR2 SVGEGT. The CDR3 spans 15 residues. CDR3 amino acids: CASSEMRISSQPQHF. The CDR3 DNA follows: TGTGCCAGCAGTGAAATGAGGATTAGCAGTCAGCCCCAGCATTTT.

This sequence joins TRBV6-1 and TRBJ2-7, with 8 bases lining up with TRBD2. The CDR3 is 13 residues long. V was pared by 6 bases and J by 3 bases, with 4 bases of the junction left unmatched. Germline-derived CDR1 and CDR2 are MNHNS and SASEGT. The CDR3, as DNA: TGTGCCAGCAGCCCTAGCGGGTTCTACGAGCAGTACTTC. It translates to CASSPSGFYEQYF.

Remarks on this clonotype: The junction does not match germline at one end; this may be a read error. V gene TRBV27 combines with J gene TRBJ2-5; D might be TRBD1 (5 bases). The CDR3 has 15 amino acids. Germline assignment: CDR1 MNHEY and CDR2 SMNVEV (reference sequence). CDR3 protein: CASSPGIPYQETQCF. The DNA for the CDR3 is TGTGCCAGCAGTCCAGGGATCCCGTACCAAGAGACCCAGTGCTTC.

CDR3 nucleotides: TGTGCCAGCAGTACAAATAGTGGGGAGGTTGGCCAGCCCCAGCATTTT. Translated, it gives CASSTNSGEVGQPQHF. The chain joins TRBV25-1 to TRBJ1-5; D ambiguous. Germline-derived CDR1 and CDR2 are MGHDK and SYGVNS. The V and J ends lost 5 bases and 7 bases respectively, with 21 bases between them. CDR3 length: 16 residues.

V is TRBV5-1 and J is TRBJ2-3, with TRBD2 as a possible D gene (6 bases). Germline values: CDR1 SGHRS, CDR2 YFSETQ. V lost 4 bases to trimming and J lost 1 base, with 16 bases between them. The CDR3 totals 16 residues. The DNA for the CDR3 is TGCGCCAGCAGCCTGGCGGAGGGGCCTGGCACAGATACGCAGTATTTT. It encodes CASSLAEGPGTDTQYF.

This clonotype was counted once. This may arise from a read error, as a much more abundant clone is one base away. This chain connects TRBV15 to TRBJ1-2, with TRBD1 as a possible D gene (5 bases). CDR1 is LNHNV, CDR2 YYDKDF, per germline (reference sequence). This CDR3 region has 14 residues. The CDR3 region is CATNRDRGLGGYTF. CDR3 DNA sequence: TGTGCCACCAACAGAGATAGGGGTCTGGGTGGCTACACCTTC.

This clonotype came up a few times. The chain is built from TRBV28 and TRBJ2-2; possibly TRBD1 for D (6 bases). The CDR3 length is 18 residues. Germline V gene data show CDR1 as MDHEN and CDR2 as SYDVKM. With 2 bases removed from V and 0 bases from J, the gap between germline ends came to 16 bases. The CDR3, as DNA: TGTGCCAGCAGTTTAGGGGGTCTGACAGGACCGAACACCGGGGAGCTGTTTTTT. It encodes CASSLGGLTGPNTGELFF.

This clonotype showed up just a few times. J is TRBJ1-3 and V is TRBV28, with D unclear. Looked up from germline, CDR1 is MDHEN and CDR2 is SYDVKM. V gave up 5 bases and J gave up 0 bases, with 11 bases separating them. The CDR3 loop spans 15 amino acids. CDR3 sequence (DNA): TGTGCCAGCAGTCCCCGCATCCCCTCTGGAAACACCATATATTTT. Translation: CASSPRIPSGNTIYF.

This clonotype has just a few counts. The CDR3 DNA is TGTGCCAGCCTGGGGCTAGCGGGGCCCTACGAGCAGTACTTC. It codes for CASLGLAGPYEQYF. The chain has TRBV11-2 and TRBJ2-7; 9 nucleotides match TRBD2. Trimming removed 8 bases from V and 2 bases from J; junction bases left unmatched: 7. Germline V gene data show CDR1 as SGHAT and CDR2 as FQNNGV. The CDR3 runs to 14 residues.

As regards this clonotype: A much larger clone differs from this one at a single base, so this may be a read error. Since no conserved phenylalanine or tryptophan closes the CDR3, a read error is the likely cause. The chain uses TRBV5-6 and TRBJ2-7; 7 bases fit TRBD1. Germline V gene lookup returns CDR1 SGHDT and CDR2 YYEEEE. J was trimmed by 1 base and V by 2 bases; bases with no gene match: 3. CDR3 length: 14 amino acids. The CDR3 reads CASSFGDSSYEQYS. CDR3 sequence (DNA): TGTGCCAGCAGCTTCGGGGACAGTTCCTACGAGCAGTACTCC.

Details on this clonotype: Just one base apart from a much larger clone, this may be a read error. The chain recombines TRBV28 with TRBJ1-1; weak D call: TRBD1 (5 bases). Germline loops: CDR1 MDHEN, CDR2 SYDVKM. CDR3 length: 14 amino acids. Trimming left V 3 bases short and J 9 bases short, with 17 bases between. The CDR3 DNA follows: TGTGCCAGCAGTTTCCTGGGGGAAGGGGCTAAAGCTTTCTTT. Its translation: CASSFLGEGAKAFF.

In this sample, this clonotype turned up many times. The chain joins TRBV29-1 to TRBJ2-5, with D perhaps matching TRBD1 (6 bases). CDR1 and CDR2 from the germline V gene are SQVTM and ANQGSEA. Trimming removed 4 bases at V and 1 base at J, with 13 bases between. This CDR3 is 14 amino acids long. CDR3 coding DNA: TGCAGCGTTGTGCCGACAGGACTCCAAGAGACCCAGTACTTC. It is translated as CSVVPTGLQETQYF. Full variable domain (missing parts from reference TRBV29-1 and TRBJ2-5): SAVISQKPSRDICQRGTSLTIQCQVDSQVTMMFWYRQQPGQSLTLIATANQGSEATYESGFVIDKFPISRPNLTFSTLTVSNMSPEDSSIYLCSVVPTGLQETQYFGPGTRLLVL.

This clonotype occurred many times. This chain joins TRBV6-1 and TRBJ1-1; no clear D gene. Germline assignment: CDR1 MNHNS and CDR2 SASEGT. The CDR3 has 15 amino acids. With 6 bases removed from V and 0 bases from J, the gap between germline ends came to 14 bases. The CDR3 bases are TGTGCCAGCAGGGGCTTAAGTGGGATGAACACTGAAGCTTTCTTT. Translated, it gives CASRGLSGMNTEAFF.

This clonotype was counted at least ten times. The rearrangement uses TRBV7-8 and TRBJ1-1, with TRBD1 matching over 7 bases. Trimming at V came to 5 bases and at J to 0 bases, leaving 9 bases not matched to a gene. The CDR3 has 16 amino acids. The germline CDR1 and CDR2 sequences are SGHVS and FQNEAQ. CDR3 nucleotides: TGTGCCAGCAGCCTGGCAGGGGGGAATATGAACACTGAAGCTTTCTTT. Protein product: CASSLAGGNMNTEAFF. The entire variable domain, with the rest obtained from reference TRBV7-8 and TRBJ1-1, is as follows: GAGVSQSPRYKVAKRGQDVALRCDPISGHVSLFWYQQALGQGPEFLTYFQNEAQLDKSGLPSDRFFAERPEGSVSTLKIQRTQQEDSAVYLCASSLAGGNMNTEAFFGQGTRLTVV.

There are many counts of this clonotype. The V and J genes are TRBV28 and TRBJ2-7, with 9 nucleotides matching TRBD2. Germline V gene data show CDR1 as MDHEN and CDR2 as SYDVKM. This CDR3 spans 17 amino acids. V gave up 6 bases and J gave up 2 bases; unmatched junction bases: 14. Written as DNA, the CDR3 is TGTGCCAGCAGCTCACCTTCAGCGGGAGGCTTGACCTACGAGCAGTACTTC. It is translated as CASSSPSAGGLTYEQYF.